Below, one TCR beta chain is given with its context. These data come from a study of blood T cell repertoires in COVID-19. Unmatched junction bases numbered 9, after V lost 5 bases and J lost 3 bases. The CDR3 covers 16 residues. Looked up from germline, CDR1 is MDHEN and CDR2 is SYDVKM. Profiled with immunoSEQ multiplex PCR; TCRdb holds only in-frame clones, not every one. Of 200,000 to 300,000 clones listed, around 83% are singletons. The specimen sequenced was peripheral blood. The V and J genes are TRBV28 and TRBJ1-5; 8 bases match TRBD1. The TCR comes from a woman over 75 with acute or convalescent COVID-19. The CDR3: CASSGTGTGFNQPQHF. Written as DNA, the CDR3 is TGTGCCAGCAGTGGAACCGGGACAGGTTTCAATCAGCCCCAGCATTTT.